The next 4 T cell receptor beta chains were all read from a single sample in a study of PD-L1 blockade in urothelial cancer. The assay was immunoSEQ multiplex PCR, and TCRdb's table has in-frame clones only and misses some. The repertoire includes 70,000 to 90,000 clones, 70% to 90% of them detected once, and 13% to 15% sits in the top ten. Documented time point: pretreatment peripheral blood. The sample was PBMCs, taken around atezolizumab (anti-PD-L1) treatment. Source of these receptors: a man in his sixties with urothelial cancer.

This clone was recorded once. The chain links TRBV25-1 to TRBJ2-7; D gene uncertain. The germline CDR1 and CDR2 sequences are MGHDK and SYGVNS. CDR3 length: 15 residues. V shed 3 bases and J shed 6 bases, with 18 bases lying between them. This CDR3 is CASSDGKRDVGEQYF. For the CDR3, the DNA is TGTGCCAGCAGTGATGGTAAGCGAGACGTTGGCGAGCAGTACTTC.

The chain employs TRBV7-3 and TRBJ2-1; 7 bases are a match to TRBD2. CDR1 is SGHTA and CDR2 is FQGTGA in the germline V gene. This CDR3 is 17 amino acids long. V was clipped by 4 bases and J by 6 bases; unmatched bases: 15. As DNA, the CDR3 is TGTGCCAGCAGCTCAAGGGGTGGGGGGGTTACCGGCAATGAGCAGTTCTTC. This encodes CASSSRGGGVTGNEQFF.

V gene TRBV7-2 combines with J gene TRBJ1-6; 7 bases line up with TRBD1. V trimming: 2 bases; J trimming: 13 bases; junction bases outside the gene matches: 14. The CDR3 runs to 16 residues. The germline CDR1 and CDR2 sequences are SGHTA and FQGNSA. This chain's CDR3 is CASSLTGTARFEPLHF. DNA for the CDR3: TGTGCCAGCAGCTTAACTGGGACAGCCCGATTTGAGCCCCTCCACTTT.

The genes are TRBV27 and TRBJ1-2; possibly TRBD1 for D (6 bases). Germline V CDR1 and CDR2: MNHEY, SMNVEV (reference sequence). The germline V and J ends were trimmed by 6 bases and 4 bases, with 12 bases remaining between them. This CDR3 spans 13 amino acids. DNA for the CDR3: TGTGCCAGCAGACCGGACAGTCGCTATGGCTACACCTTC. Translation: CASRPDSRYGYTF.